This TCR beta chain came from a study of memory CD4+ T cells and cytomegalovirus serostatus. Germline CDR1 reads SGHTA; CDR2 reads FQGNSA. Trimming removed 0 bases at V and 2 bases at J, with 25 bases between. CDR3 length: 20 residues. Method: immunoSEQ multiplex PCR; TCRdb's copy keeps in-frame clones and lacks some. The sample contains under 55,000 clones, 80% to 85% of which appear only once. The sort gate was single viable CD3+CD4+CD8-CD45RO+ cells for memory CD4+ T cells. The material sequenced was memory CD4+ T cells from blood. The sequence came from an adult in good health and CMV-seropositive. This sequence joins TRBV7-2 and TRBJ1-2; maybe TRBD1 (5 bases). The CDR3 sequence is CASSLAWQGFLKRLNYGYTF. The CDR3 nucleotides are TGTGCCAGCAGCTTAGCATGGCAGGGATTCTTGAAGCGACTGAACTATGGCTACACCTTC.